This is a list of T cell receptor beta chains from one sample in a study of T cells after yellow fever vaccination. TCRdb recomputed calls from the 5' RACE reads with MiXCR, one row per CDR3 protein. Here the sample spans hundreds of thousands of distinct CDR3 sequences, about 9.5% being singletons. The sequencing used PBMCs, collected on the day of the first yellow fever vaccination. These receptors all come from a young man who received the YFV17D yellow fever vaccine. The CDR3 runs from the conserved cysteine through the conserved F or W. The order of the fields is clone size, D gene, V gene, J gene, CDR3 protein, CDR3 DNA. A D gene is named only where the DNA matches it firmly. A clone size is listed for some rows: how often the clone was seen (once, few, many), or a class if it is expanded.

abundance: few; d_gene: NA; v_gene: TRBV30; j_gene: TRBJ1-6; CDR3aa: CAWTSVAFNSPLHF; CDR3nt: TGTGCCTGGACTTCAGTGGCGTTTAATTCACCCCTCCACTTT
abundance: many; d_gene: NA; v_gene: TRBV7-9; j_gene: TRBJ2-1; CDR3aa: CASSLKGGPYNEQFF; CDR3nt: TGTGCCAGCAGCTTAAAGGGGGGGCCTTACAATGAGCAGTTCTTC
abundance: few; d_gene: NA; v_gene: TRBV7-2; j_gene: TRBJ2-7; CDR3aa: CASTPVGPSSYEQYF; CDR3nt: TGTGCCAGCACCCCGGTGGGGCCTTCCTCCTACGAGCAGTACTTC
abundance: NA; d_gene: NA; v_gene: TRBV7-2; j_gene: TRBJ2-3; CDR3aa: CASSLEGGPRVYTQYF; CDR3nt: TGTGCCAGCAGCTTAGAGGGGGGACCCCGAGTATATACGCAGTATTTT
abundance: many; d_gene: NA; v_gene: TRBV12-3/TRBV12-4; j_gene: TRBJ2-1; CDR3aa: CASRSRRALNEQFF; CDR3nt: TGTGCCAGCAGGTCTCGCCGGGCCCTCAATGAGCAGTTCTTC
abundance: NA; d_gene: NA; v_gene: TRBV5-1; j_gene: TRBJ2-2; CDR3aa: CASSEGEGGTGELFF; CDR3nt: TGCGCCAGCAGCGAAGGAGAGGGTGGCACCGGGGAGCTGTTTTTT
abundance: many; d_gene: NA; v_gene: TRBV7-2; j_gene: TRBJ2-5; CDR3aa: CASSRLGMETQYF; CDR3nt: TGTGCCAGCAGTAGACTAGGGATGGAGACCCAGTACTTC
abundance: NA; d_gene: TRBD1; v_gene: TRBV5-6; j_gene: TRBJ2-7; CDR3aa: CASSQTGLFYEQYF; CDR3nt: TGTGCCAGCAGCCAGACAGGGCTTTTTTACGAGCAGTACTTC
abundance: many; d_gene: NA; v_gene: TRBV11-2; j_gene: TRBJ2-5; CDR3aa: CASSQRRGETQYF; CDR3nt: TGTGCCAGCAGCCAACGGCGGGGAGAGACCCAGTACTTC
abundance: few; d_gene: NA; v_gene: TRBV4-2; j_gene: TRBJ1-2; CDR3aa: CASSQVLGEANYGYTF; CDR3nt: TGTGCCAGCAGCCAAGTTCTCGGGGAAGCTAACTATGGCTACACCTTC
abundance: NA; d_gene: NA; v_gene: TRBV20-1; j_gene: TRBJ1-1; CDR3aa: CSAPRATMNTEAFF; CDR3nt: TGCAGTGCTCCCCGCGCCACCATGAACACTGAAGCTTTCTTT
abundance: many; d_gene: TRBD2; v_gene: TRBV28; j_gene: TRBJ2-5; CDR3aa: CASRVAGDEETQYF; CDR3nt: TGTGCCAGCAGGGTAGCGGGGGATGAAGAGACCCAGTACTTC
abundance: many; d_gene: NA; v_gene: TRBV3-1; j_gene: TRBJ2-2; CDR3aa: CASSQDAGANTGELFF; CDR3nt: TGTGCCAGCAGCCAAGATGCAGGGGCGAACACCGGGGAGCTGTTTTTT
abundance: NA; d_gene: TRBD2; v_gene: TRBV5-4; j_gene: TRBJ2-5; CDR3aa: CASSSRLAGETQYF; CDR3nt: TGTGCCAGCAGCTCCCGACTAGCAGGGGAGACCCAGTACTTC
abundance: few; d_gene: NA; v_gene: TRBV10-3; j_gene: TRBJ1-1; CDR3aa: CATLGGPAEAFF; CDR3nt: TGTGCCACCCTAGGGGGGCCCGCTGAAGCTTTCTTT